This T cell receptor (beta chain) was identified in a study of cytomegalovirus exposure and HLA in healthy donors. Points from the study as a whole: A few CMV-associated chains proved CMV antigen-specific in vitro.

The data were produced by immunoSEQ multiplex PCR, yet TCRdb's version contains in-frame clones alone and is incomplete. The sample includes roughly 73,000 clones, about 94% of them seen just once. This clone was observed once. Its antigen remains unidentified. The junction had 8 bases not matched to a gene; V was cut back by 6 bases and J by 0 bases. The germline V gene has CDR1 MDHEN and CDR2 SYDVKM. The CDR3 has 15 residues. The chain uses TRBV28 and TRBJ2-7; 7 nucleotides agree with TRBD2. The origin of this receptor is a man younger than 30 in good health and CMV-seropositive. Sequenced sample: PBMCs. CDR3 amino acids: CASSPLGDYSYEQYF. The CDR3 DNA sequence: TGTGCCAGCAGCCCCCTAGGGGACTACTCCTACGAGCAGTACTTC.